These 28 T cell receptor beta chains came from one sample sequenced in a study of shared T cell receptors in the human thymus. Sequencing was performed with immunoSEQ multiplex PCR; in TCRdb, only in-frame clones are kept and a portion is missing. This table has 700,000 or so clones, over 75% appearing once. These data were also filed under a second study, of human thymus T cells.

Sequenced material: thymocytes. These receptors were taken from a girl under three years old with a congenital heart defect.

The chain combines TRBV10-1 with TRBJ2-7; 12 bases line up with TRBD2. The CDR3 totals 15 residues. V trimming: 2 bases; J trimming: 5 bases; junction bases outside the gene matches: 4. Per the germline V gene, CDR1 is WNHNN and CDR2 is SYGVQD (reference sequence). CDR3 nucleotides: TGCGCCAGCAGTGAGGCTAGCGGGGGGGCGGACGAGCAGTACTTC. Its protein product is CASSEASGGADEQYF.

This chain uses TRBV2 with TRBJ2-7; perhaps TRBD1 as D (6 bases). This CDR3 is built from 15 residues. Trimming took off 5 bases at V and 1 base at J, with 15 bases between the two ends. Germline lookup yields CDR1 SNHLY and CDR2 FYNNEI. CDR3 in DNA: TGTGCCAGCAGTAGAAGGACAGCTTATTCCTACGAGCAGTACTTC. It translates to CASSRRTAYSYEQYF.

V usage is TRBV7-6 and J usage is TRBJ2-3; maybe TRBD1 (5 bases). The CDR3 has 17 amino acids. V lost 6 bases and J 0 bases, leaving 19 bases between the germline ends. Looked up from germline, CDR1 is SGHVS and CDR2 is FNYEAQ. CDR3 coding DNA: TGTGCCAGCAGTTCCCTCACTGACAGCTCTAGCACAGATACGCAGTATTTT. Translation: CASSSLTDSSSTDTQYF. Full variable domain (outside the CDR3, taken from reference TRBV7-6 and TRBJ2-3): GAGVSQSPRYKVTKRGQDVALRCDPISGHVSLYWYRQALGQGPEFLTYFNYEAQQDKSGLPNDRFSAERPEGSISTLTIQRTEQRDSAMYRCASSSLTDSSSTDTQYFGPGTRLTVL.

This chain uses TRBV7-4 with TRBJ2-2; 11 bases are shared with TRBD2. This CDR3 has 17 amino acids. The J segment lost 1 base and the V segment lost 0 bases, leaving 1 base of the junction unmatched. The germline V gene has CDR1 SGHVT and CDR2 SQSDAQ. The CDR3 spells CASSLAGTSGNTGELFF. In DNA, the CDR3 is TGTGCCAGCAGCTTAGCGGGGACTAGCGGGAACACCGGGGAGCTGTTTTTT.

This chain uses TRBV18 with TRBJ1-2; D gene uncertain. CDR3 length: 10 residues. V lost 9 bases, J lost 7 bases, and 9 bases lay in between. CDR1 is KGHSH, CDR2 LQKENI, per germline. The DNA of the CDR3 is TGTGCCAGGATTCGGGGTGGCTACACCTTC. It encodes CARIRGGYTF.

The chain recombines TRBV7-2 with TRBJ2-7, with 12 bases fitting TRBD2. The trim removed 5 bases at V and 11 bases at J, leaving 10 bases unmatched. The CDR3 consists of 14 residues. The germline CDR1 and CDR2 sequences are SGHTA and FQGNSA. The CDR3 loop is CASSVRSSGGAKYF. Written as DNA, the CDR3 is TGTGCCAGCAGCGTTCGATCTAGCGGGGGGGCGAAGTACTTC.

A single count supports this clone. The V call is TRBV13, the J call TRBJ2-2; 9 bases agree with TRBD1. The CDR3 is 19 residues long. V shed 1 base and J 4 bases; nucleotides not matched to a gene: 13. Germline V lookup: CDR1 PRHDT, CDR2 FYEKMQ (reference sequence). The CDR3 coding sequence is TGTGCCAGCAGCTTAGATTCGAAGCCGGGACAGGGTTTCACCGGGGAGCTGTTTTTT. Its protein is CASSLDSKPGQGFTGELFF.

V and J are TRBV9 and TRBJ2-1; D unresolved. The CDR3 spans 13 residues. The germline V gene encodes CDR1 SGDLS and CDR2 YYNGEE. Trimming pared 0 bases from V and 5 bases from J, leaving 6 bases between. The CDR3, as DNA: TGTGCCAGCAGCGTAGGTATAAACAATGAGCAGTTCTTC. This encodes CASSVGINNEQFF.

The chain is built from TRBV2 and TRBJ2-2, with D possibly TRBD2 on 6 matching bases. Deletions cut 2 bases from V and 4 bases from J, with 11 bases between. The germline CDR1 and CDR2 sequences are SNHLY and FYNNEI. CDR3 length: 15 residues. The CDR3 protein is CASSETGLGTGELFF. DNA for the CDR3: TGTGCCAGCAGTGAAACGGGACTTGGCACCGGGGAGCTGTTTTTT.

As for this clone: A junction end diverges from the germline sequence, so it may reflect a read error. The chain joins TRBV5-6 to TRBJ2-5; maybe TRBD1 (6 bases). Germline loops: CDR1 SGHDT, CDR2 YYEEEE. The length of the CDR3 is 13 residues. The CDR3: CSSRLGTQETQYF. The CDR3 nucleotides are TGTTCCAGCAGACTCGGGACACAAGAGACCCAGTACTTC.

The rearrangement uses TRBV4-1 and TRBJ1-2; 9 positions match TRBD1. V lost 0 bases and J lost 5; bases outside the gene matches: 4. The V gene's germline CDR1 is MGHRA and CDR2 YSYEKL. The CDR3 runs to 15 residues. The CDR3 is CASSQEEGTGYGYTF. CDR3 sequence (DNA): TGCGCCAGCAGCCAAGAGGAAGGGACAGGGTATGGCTACACCTTC.

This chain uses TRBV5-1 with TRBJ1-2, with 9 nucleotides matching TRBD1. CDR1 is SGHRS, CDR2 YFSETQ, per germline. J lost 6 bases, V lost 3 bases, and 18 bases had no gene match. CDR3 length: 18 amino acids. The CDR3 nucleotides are TGCGCCAGCAGCTCGAAAGAGGACAGGGGCCTACGTCAGGATGGCTACACCTTC. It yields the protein CASSSKEDRGLRQDGYTF.

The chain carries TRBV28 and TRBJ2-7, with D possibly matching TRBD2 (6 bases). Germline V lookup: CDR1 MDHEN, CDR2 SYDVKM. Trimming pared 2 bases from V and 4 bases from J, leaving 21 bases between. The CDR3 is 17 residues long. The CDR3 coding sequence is TGTGCCAGCAGTTTAATAAGACGGGCAGGACTAATTTACGAGCAGTACTTC. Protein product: CASSLIRRAGLIYEQYF.

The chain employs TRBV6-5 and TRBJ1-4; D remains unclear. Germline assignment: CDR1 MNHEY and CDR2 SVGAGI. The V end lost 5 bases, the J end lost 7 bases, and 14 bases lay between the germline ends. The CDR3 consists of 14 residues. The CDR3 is CASSEFLRGEKLFF. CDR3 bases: TGTGCCAGCAGTGAATTTCTCAGAGGTGAAAAACTGTTTTTT.

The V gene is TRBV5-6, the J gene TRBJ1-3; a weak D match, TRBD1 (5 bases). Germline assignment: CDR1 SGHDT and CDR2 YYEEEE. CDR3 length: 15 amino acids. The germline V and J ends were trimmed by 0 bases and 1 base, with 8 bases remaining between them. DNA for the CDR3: TGTGCCAGCAGCTTGGTCGGGGGATCTGGAAACACCATATATTTT. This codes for CASSLVGGSGNTIYF.

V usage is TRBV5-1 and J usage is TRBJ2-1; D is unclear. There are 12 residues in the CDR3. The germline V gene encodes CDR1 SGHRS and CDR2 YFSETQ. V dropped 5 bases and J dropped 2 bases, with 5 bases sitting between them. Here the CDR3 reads CASSSPYNEQFF. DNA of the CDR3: TGCGCCAGCAGTAGTCCCTACAATGAGCAGTTCTTC.

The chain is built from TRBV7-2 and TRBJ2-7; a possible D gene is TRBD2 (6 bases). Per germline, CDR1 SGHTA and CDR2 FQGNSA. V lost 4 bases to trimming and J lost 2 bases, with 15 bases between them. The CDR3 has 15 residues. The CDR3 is CASSYTRDWAYEQYF. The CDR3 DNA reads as TGTGCCAGCAGCTATACTCGGGACTGGGCCTACGAGCAGTACTTC.

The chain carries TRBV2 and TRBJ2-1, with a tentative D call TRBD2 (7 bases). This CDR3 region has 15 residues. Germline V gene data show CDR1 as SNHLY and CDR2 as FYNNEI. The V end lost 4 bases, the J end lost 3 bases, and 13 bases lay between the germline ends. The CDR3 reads CASSVRGGYYNEQFF. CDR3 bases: TGTGCCAGCAGTGTTCGCGGGGGCTACTACAATGAGCAGTTCTTC.

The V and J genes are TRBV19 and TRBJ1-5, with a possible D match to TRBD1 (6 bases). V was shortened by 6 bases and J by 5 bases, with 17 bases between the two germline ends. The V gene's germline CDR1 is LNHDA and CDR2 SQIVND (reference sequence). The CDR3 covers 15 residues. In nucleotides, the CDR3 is TGTGCCAGTAGGAACAGGGCGATTCGATATCAGCCCCAGCATTTT. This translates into CASRNRAIRYQPQHF.

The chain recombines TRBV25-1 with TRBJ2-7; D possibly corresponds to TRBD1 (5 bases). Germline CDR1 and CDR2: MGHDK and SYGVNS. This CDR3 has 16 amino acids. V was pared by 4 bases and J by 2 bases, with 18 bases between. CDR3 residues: CASSGTFRDRTYEQYF. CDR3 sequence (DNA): TGTGCCAGCAGTGGGACCTTCCGAGACAGAACCTACGAGCAGTACTTC.

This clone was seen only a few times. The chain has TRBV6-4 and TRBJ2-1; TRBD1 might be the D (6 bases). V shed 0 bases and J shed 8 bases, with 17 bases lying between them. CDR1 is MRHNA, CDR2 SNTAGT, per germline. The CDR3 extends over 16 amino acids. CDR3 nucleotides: TGTGCCAGCAGTGACTCTGAGAGATACAGGGTTCATGAGCAGTTCTTC. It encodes CASSDSERYRVHEQFF.

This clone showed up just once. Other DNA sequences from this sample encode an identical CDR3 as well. The CDR3 is CASSLGLGTVNPPLHF. The CDR3 DNA follows: TGTGCCAGCAGCTTGGGCCTCGGGACTGTCAATCCCCCCCTCCACTTT. V is TRBV5-6 and J is TRBJ1-6; possibly TRBD1 for D (5 bases). The germline V and J ends were trimmed by 0 bases and 13 bases, with 20 bases remaining between them. Germline CDR1 and CDR2: SGHDT and YYEEEE. The CDR3 covers 16 residues. Supplemented by reference TRBV5-6 and TRBJ1-6, the full variable domain reads DAGVTQSPTHLIKTRGQQVTLRCSPKSGHDTVSWYQQALGQGPQFIFQYYEEEERQRGNFPDRFSGHQFPNYSSELNVNALLLGDSALYLCASSLGLGTVNPPLHFGNGTRLTVT.

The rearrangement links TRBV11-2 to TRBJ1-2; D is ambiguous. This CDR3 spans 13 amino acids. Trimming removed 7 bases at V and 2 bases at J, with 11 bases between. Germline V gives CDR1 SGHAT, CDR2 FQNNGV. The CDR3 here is CASNRAGNYGYTF. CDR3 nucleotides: TGTGCCAGCAACCGGGCGGGGAACTATGGCTACACCTTC. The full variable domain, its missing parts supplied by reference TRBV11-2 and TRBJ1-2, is EAGVAQSPRYKIIEKRQSVAFWCNPISGHATLYWYQQILGQGPKLLIQFQNNGVVDDSQLPKDRFSAERLKGVDSTLKIQPAKLEDSAVYLCASNRAGNYGYTFGSGTRLTVV.

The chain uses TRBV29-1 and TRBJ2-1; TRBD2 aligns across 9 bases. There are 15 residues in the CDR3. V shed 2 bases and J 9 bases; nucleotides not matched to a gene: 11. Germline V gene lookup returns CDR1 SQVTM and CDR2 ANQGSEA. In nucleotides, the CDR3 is TGCAGCGTTGAACAGCGGGGGGCCCTAATGAGTGAGCAGTTCTTC. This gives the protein CSVEQRGALMSEQFF.

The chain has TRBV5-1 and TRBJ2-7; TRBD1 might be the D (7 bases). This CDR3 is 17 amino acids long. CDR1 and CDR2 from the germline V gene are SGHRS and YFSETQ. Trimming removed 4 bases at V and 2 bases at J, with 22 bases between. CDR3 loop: CASSLPNSTGTPYEQYF. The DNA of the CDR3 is TGCGCCAGCAGCCTCCCGAACTCGACAGGGACTCCCTACGAGCAGTACTTC.

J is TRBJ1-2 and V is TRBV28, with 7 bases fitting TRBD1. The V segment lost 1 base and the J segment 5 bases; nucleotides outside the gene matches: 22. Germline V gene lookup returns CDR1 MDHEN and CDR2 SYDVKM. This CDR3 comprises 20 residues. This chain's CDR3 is CASSLYRYLDRVGILYGYTF. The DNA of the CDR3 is TGTGCCAGCAGTTTATACCGATACCTTGACAGGGTCGGGATTCTTTATGGCTACACCTTC.

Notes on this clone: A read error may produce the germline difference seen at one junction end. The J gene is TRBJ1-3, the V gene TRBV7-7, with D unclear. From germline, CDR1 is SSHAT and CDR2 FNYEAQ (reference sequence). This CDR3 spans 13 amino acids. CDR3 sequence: CASSPVSGNTIYF. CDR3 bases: TGTGCTAGCAGCCCCGTTTCTGGAAACACCATATATTTT.

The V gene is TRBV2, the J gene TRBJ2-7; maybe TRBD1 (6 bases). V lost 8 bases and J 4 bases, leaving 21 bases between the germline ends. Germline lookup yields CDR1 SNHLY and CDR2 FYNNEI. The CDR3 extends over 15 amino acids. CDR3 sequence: CASLTPRGRFYEQYF. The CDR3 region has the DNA TGTGCCAGCTTAACACCCAGGGGCAGATTTTACGAGCAGTACTTC.